These 31 T cell receptor beta chains share one sample of origin, sequenced in a study of memory CD4+ T cells and cytomegalovirus serostatus. Only in-frame clones appear in the TCRdb table, and some are missing; sequencing was by immunoSEQ multiplex PCR. The sample carries some 95,000 clones, around 80% recorded once. Single viable CD3+CD4+CD8-CD45RO+ cells were sorted as the memory CD4+ T cells. Sequenced: memory CD4+ T cells from blood. The receptor source for this set is an adult in good health and CMV-seropositive.

The chain links TRBV11-3 to TRBJ2-5; the match to TRBD2 covers 11 bases. In germline, CDR1 is SGHNT, CDR2 YENEEA. V was pared by 4 bases and J by 3 bases, with 4 bases of the junction left unmatched. CDR3 length: 15 amino acids. Here the CDR3 reads CASSSGLAVKETQYF. DNA for the CDR3: TGTGCCAGCAGCTCGGGACTAGCGGTCAAAGAGACCCAGTACTTC.

The table lists this clone with a count of one. The chain recombines TRBV6-5 with TRBJ2-7; no reliable D call. Deletions cut 4 bases from V and 0 bases from J, with 7 bases between. CDR1 MNHEY and CDR2 SVGAGI come from the germline V gene. This CDR3 has 13 amino acids. The CDR3 here is CASSSPLSYEQYF. The CDR3, as DNA: TGTGCCAGCAGTTCCCCCCTCTCCTACGAGCAGTACTTC.

The J gene is TRBJ2-7, the V gene TRBV5-5; 10 nucleotides agree with TRBD1. The CDR3 contains 15 residues. V shed 2 bases, J shed 3 bases, and the junction held 5 bases outside the gene matches. Germline V lookup: CDR1 SGHKS, CDR2 YYEKEE (reference sequence). The CDR3 region is CASSFGDRGLYEQYF. The CDR3 DNA follows: TGTGCCAGCAGCTTCGGGGACAGGGGCCTCTACGAGCAGTACTTC.

This chain joins TRBV5-1 and TRBJ2-1; 10 bases are shared with TRBD2. Per the germline V gene, CDR1 is SGHRS and CDR2 is YFSETQ. After removal of 3 bases from V and 4 bases from J, the junction contained 7 bases not matched to a gene. The CDR3 runs 16 residues. CDR3 protein: CASSSLGLASYNEQFF. CDR3 coding DNA: TGCGCCAGCAGCTCCCTGGGACTAGCGAGTTACAATGAGCAGTTCTTC.

This clone was picked up a small number of times. This chain joins TRBV5-4 and TRBJ2-4, with D possibly matching TRBD1 (6 bases). V was shortened by 2 bases and J by 4 bases, with 7 bases between the two germline ends. Germline CDR1 and CDR2: SGHNT and YYREEE (reference sequence). There are 13 residues in the CDR3. The CDR3 nucleotides read TGTGCCAGCAGCTTCGGACAGAAAAACATTCAGTACTTC. Amino acid sequence: CASSFGQKNIQYF.

In its sample, this clone was seen a few times. This rearrangement joins TRBV7-3 to TRBJ2-3; 7 bases are a match to TRBD2. The CDR3 length is 14 residues. V was pared by 5 bases and J by 4 bases, with 6 bases of the junction left unmatched. Per germline, CDR1 SGHTA and CDR2 FQGTGA. As DNA, the CDR3 is TGTGCCAGCAGCCCCTACGGGGGGTCAGATACGCAGTATTTT. Translated, it gives CASSPYGGSDTQYF.

With regard to this clone: The same CDR3 is also encoded by other DNA sequences in this sample. V usage is TRBV7-2 and J usage is TRBJ2-5, with D unclear. Trimming cost V 4 bases and J 2 bases, with 2 bases left between them. Germline V gene data show CDR1 as SGHTA and CDR2 as FQGNSA. The CDR3 sequence is 11 residues long. The CDR3 nucleotides read TGTGCCAGCAGCTCACAAGAGACCCAGTACTTC. Its protein product is CASSSQETQYF.

The chain combines TRBV2 with TRBJ2-1; D gene uncertain. CDR1 is SNHLY, CDR2 FYNNEI, per germline. The CDR3 contains 13 residues. V was cut by 7 bases and J by 8 bases, with 15 bases left in between. CDR3 DNA sequence: TGTGCCAGCAAGATTAGCCCCTTCCATGAGCAGTTCTTC. It codes for CASKISPFHEQFF.

The V call is TRBV11-2, the J call TRBJ2-1; D is perhaps TRBD2 (6 bases). Trimming took off 10 bases at V and 9 bases at J, with 22 bases between the two ends. Germline-derived CDR1 and CDR2 are SGHAT and FQNNGV. There are 14 residues in the CDR3. DNA of the CDR3: TGTGCCACCCAGTTCCAGCGGGTTTTAAGTGAGCAGTTCTTC. It specifies CATQFQRVLSEQFF.

This chain joins TRBV15 and TRBJ2-5; D assignment may be TRBD1 or TRBD2 (6 bases each). This CDR3 region has 15 residues. V lost 0 bases and J lost 1, with 9 bases in between. The germline V gene has CDR1 LNHNV and CDR2 YYDKDF (reference sequence). CDR3 in DNA: TGTGCCACCAGCAGAGATCGGGGGCGCCAAGAGACCCAGTACTTC. Its translation: CATSRDRGRQETQYF.

This chain connects TRBV7-9 to TRBJ2-7, with a tentative D call TRBD1 (6 bases). The CDR3 is 15 residues long. Germline V gene lookup returns CDR1 SEHNR and CDR2 FQNEAQ (reference sequence). V was clipped by 5 bases and J by 7 bases, with 21 bases between them. CDR3 nucleotides: TGTGCCAGCAGCGTCCCGACAGGACCTGAGGGGGAGCAGTACTTC. Its translation is CASSVPTGPEGEQYF.

The rearrangement links TRBV28 to TRBJ2-7; D gene uncertain. This CDR3 contains 11 residues. V lost 4 bases and J 3 bases, leaving 4 bases between the germline ends. Germline V CDR1 and CDR2: MDHEN, SYDVKM. The CDR3 is CASSSYYEQYF. The CDR3 coding sequence is TGTGCCAGCAGTTCTTACTACGAGCAGTACTTC.

The chain recombines TRBV6-1 with TRBJ2-7; 9 bases match TRBD1. Germline CDR1 is MNHNS and CDR2 is SASEGT. V lost 11 bases to trimming and J lost 2 bases; unmatched junction nucleotides: 4. The CDR3 extends over 12 amino acids. DNA for the CDR3: TGTGCCGGCGGGACAGGGCCCTACGAGCAGTACTTC. This codes for CAGGTGPYEQYF.

Written as DNA, the CDR3 is TGTGCCAGTAGTATAGCCCCCAGGGCGGGAGTCCTCGAGCAGTACTTC. Translating gives CASSIAPRAGVLEQYF. J is TRBJ2-7 and V is TRBV19; 7 bases fit TRBD2. This CDR3 has 16 residues. The trim removed 1 base at V and 6 bases at J, leaving 12 bases unmatched. CDR1 is LNHDA, CDR2 SQIVND, per germline (reference sequence).

The rearrangement links TRBV27 to TRBJ1-2; the match to TRBD1 covers 9 bases. The CDR3 is 15 amino acids. Germline lookup yields CDR1 MNHEY and CDR2 SMNVEV (reference sequence). With 5 bases clipped from V and 8 bases from J, the junction kept 12 bases outside the gene matches. CDR3 coding DNA: TGTGCCAGCAGTAAATGGACAGGGGAGGCGTTGGGCTACACCTTC. Protein product: CASSKWTGEALGYTF.

The chain recombines TRBV5-1 with TRBJ2-7; D may be TRBD2 (5 bases). The germline CDR1 and CDR2 sequences are SGHRS and YFSETQ. Trimming cost V 3 bases and J 5 bases, with 15 bases left between them. The CDR3 runs 14 residues. CDR3 nucleotides: TGCGCCAGCAGCTCTGCCGCGGGTGGAGACGAGCAGTACTTC. As protein: CASSSAAGGDEQYF.

The J gene is TRBJ2-2, the V gene TRBV10-3; TRBD1 aligns across 8 bases. Per germline, CDR1 ENHRY and CDR2 SYGVKD. The ends lost 8 bases at V and 3 bases at J; junction bases unmatched: 11. This CDR3 is 16 amino acids long. CDR3: CAIGSVNRGDTGELFF. CDR3 nucleotides: TGTGCCATCGGGAGTGTTAACAGGGGGGACACCGGGGAGCTGTTTTTT.

V usage is TRBV6-6 and J usage is TRBJ2-1; 9 bases line up with TRBD2. This CDR3 is built from 15 residues. V lost 3 bases, J lost 4 bases, and 4 bases stayed unmatched. Per the germline V gene, CDR1 is MNHNY and CDR2 is SVGAGI (reference sequence). The CDR3 reads CASSYGLAQYNEQFF. CDR3 in DNA: TGTGCCAGCAGTTATGGACTAGCGCAGTACAATGAGCAGTTCTTC.

This clone was counted between two and nine times. The rearrangement uses TRBV5-1 and TRBJ2-1, with D possibly called TRBD1 or TRBD2 (6 bases each). CDR1 is SGHRS and CDR2 is YFSETQ in the germline V gene. The CDR3 contains 18 residues. V was pared by 0 bases and J by 0 bases, with 16 bases between. The DNA of the CDR3 is TGCGCCAGCAGCTTGGCCGGGGGCGGAGGTGCCTCCTACAATGAGCAGTTCTTC. Amino acid sequence: CASSLAGGGGASYNEQFF.

The chain has TRBV6-5 and TRBJ2-1, with no clear D. The CDR3 has 14 residues. Deletions cut 5 bases from V and 0 bases from J, with 8 bases between. Germline loops: CDR1 MNHEY, CDR2 SVGAGI. The CDR3 sequence is CASSPRSSYNEQFF. In nucleotides, the CDR3 is TGTGCCAGCAGTCCTCGGAGCTCCTACAATGAGCAGTTCTTC.

This clone was seen just once. The rearrangement joins TRBV10-3 to TRBJ2-5; D is ambiguous. Germline V gene lookup returns CDR1 ENHRY and CDR2 SYGVKD. This CDR3 has 12 amino acids. V lost 3 bases, J lost 5 bases, and 7 bases lay in between. DNA of the CDR3: TGTGCCATCAGTGATTATGGGGAGACCCAGTACTTC. Translation: CAISDYGETQYF.

The V call is TRBV5-1, the J call TRBJ2-7; 9 bases align to TRBD1. Trimming removed 4 bases from V and 4 bases from J; junction bases left unmatched: 9. Germline assignment: CDR1 SGHRS and CDR2 YFSETQ. The CDR3 is 15 residues long. The CDR3, as DNA: TGCGCCAGCAGCCCTGGGGGGGACAGGGCATACGAGCAGTACTTC. Protein sequence: CASSPGGDRAYEQYF.

The J gene is TRBJ1-2, the V gene TRBV4-2; unclear D gene. This CDR3 region has 15 residues. Germline CDR1 LGHNA, CDR2 YNFKEQ. V was pared by 4 bases and J by 0 bases, with 12 bases between. CDR3 residues: CASSPTRSTNYGYTF. CDR3 DNA sequence: TGTGCCAGCAGCCCCACGAGGAGTACTAACTATGGCTACACCTTC.

The chain combines TRBV29-1 with TRBJ2-5; 9 bases agree with TRBD2. Per germline, CDR1 SQVTM and CDR2 ANQGSEA. The CDR3 contains 13 residues. The V gene end was trimmed by 7 bases and the J gene end by 1 base; junction bases not matched to a gene: 4. CDR3 in amino acids: CSARLAAQETQYF. The CDR3 nucleotides are TGCAGCGCTCGACTAGCGGCCCAAGAGACCCAGTACTTC.

The gene calls are TRBV5-1 and TRBJ2-1, with a possible D match to TRBD2 (5 bases). Germline values: CDR1 SGHRS, CDR2 YFSETQ. The CDR3 has 15 residues. V shed 3 bases and J shed 0 bases, with 10 bases lying between them. DNA for the CDR3: TGCGCCAGCAGCTCAAGCGGAGGCTCCTACAATGAGCAGTTCTTC. Its translation: CASSSSGGSYNEQFF.

This clone was counted only a few times. The J gene is TRBJ1-4, the V gene TRBV15; D gene unclear. Trimming removed 0 bases at V and 6 bases at J, with 11 bases between. Per the germline V gene, CDR1 is LNHNV and CDR2 is YYDKDF (reference sequence). The CDR3 is 15 amino acids. CDR3 in amino acids: CATSRDTGWDEKLFF. In nucleotides, the CDR3 is TGTGCCACCAGCAGAGATACGGGGTGGGATGAAAAACTGTTTTTT.

V gene TRBV7-2 combines with J gene TRBJ1-2; D not resolved. With 5 bases removed from V and 0 bases from J, the gap between germline ends came to 16 bases. Germline-derived CDR1 and CDR2 are SGHTA and FQGNSA. The CDR3 covers 16 residues. The CDR3 here is CASSPRRGRSNYGYTF. CDR3 nucleotide sequence: TGTGCCAGCAGCCCCCGCAGAGGACGATCTAACTATGGCTACACCTTC.

J is TRBJ2-1 and V is TRBV29-1; D is ambiguous. CDR1 and CDR2 from the germline V gene are SQVTM and ANQGSEA. Trimming took off 4 bases at V and 6 bases at J, with 13 bases between the two ends. The CDR3 contains 13 residues. CDR3 coding DNA: TGCAGCGTTGGATTACGACGTGCCAATGAGCAGTTCTTC. Its protein product is CSVGLRRANEQFF.

This chain connects TRBV23-1 to TRBJ1-3; unclear D gene. TRBV23-1 is identified as an open reading frame with a role that is uncertain. This CDR3 is built from 17 residues. The V end was cut by 0 bases, the J end by 0 bases, with 12 bases between. The CDR3 loop reads CASSQSDRPSSGNTIYF. The DNA of the CDR3 is TGCGCCAGCAGTCAATCGGACCGTCCAAGCTCTGGAAACACCATATATTTT.

This chain uses TRBV7-9 with TRBJ2-1; D perhaps matches TRBD1 (6 bases). The CDR3 has 14 residues. V was trimmed by 4 bases and J by 10 bases, leaving 17 bases between them. The germline V gene encodes CDR1 SEHNR and CDR2 FQNEAQ (reference sequence). The CDR3 loop is CASSSQGLGSEQFF. The CDR3 region has the DNA TGTGCCAGCAGCTCCCAGGGGTTGGGGAGCGAGCAGTTCTTC. Based on the CDR3 plus reference TRBV7-9 and TRBJ2-1, the full variable domain is DTGVSQNPRHKITKRGQNVTFRCDPISEHNRLYWYRQTLGQGPEFLTYFQNEAQLEKSRLLSDRFSAERPKGSFSTLEIQRTEQGDSAMYLCASSSQGLGSEQFFGPGTRLTVL.

The DNA for the CDR3 is TGTGCCAGCAGCTCCGGGGGCGGGAGGGGTGGCGGGGAGCTGTTTTTT. Translating it yields CASSSGGGRGGGELFF. This rearrangement joins TRBV7-2 to TRBJ2-2, with TRBD2 matching over 9 bases. CDR3 length equals 16 residues. V lost 4 bases and J lost 7; bases outside the gene matches: 10. Looked up from germline, CDR1 is SGHTA and CDR2 is FQGNSA. Full variable domain (remainder filled in from reference TRBV7-2 and TRBJ2-2): GAGVSQSPSNKVTEKGKDVELRCDPISGHTALYWYRQSLGQGLEFLIYFQGNSAPDKSGLPSDRFSAERTGGSVSTLTIQRTQQEDSAVYLCASSSGGGRGGGELFFGEGSRLTVL.